The subject of this entry is one T cell receptor (beta chain). This entry belongs to a study of blood T cell repertoires in COVID-19. Study in general: Samples of COVID-19 (acute and convalescent) were obtained from the United States, Italy and Spain. T cells, B-cell-depleted T cells, or PBMCs supplied cDNA or gDNA.

The CDR3 covers 19 residues. Trimming removed 2 bases at V and 5 bases at J, with 26 bases between. Per germline, CDR1 LNHNV and CDR2 YYDKDF (reference sequence). Study processing details: Estimation of nucleated cell counts relied on the amplification of reference gene primers. Measured with immunoSEQ multiplex PCR; TCRdb has only the in-frame clones, and not every one. V, J and clone size derive from that table, while D and trimming were established from the DNA sequence. The table has about 65,000 clones, approximately 93% seen once. The gene calls are TRBV15 and TRBJ2-3, with a weak D call TRBD1 (5 bases). This clonotype was obtained from a man in his 70s with active COVID-19. Source material: peripheral blood. The DNA of the CDR3 is TGTGCCACCAGCAGACCCGTGGGCAGGGTCTTAAGCTTCGGAGATACGCAGTATTTT. Its protein is CATSRPVGRVLSFGDTQYF.